Described below is a single T cell receptor (beta chain) sequence and its context. Antigen: not known. Produced via immunoSEQ multiplex PCR; TCRdb's table is partial and in-frame only. The table lists about 280,000 clones, 88% of them singletons. The data originate from a study of cytomegalovirus exposure and HLA in healthy donors. Notes on the study in general: Listed as cytomegalovirus-associated were around 160 TCR beta chains. Diagnosis of cytomegalovirus status made by the classifier reportedly showed high specificity and sensitivity. In vitro, three CMV-associated chains proved specific for CMV antigens.

Germline V gene sequence: CDR1 SNHLY, CDR2 FYNNEI. The CDR3 length is 14 residues. Trimming pared 4 bases from V and 7 bases from J, leaving 16 bases between. This TCR came from a woman aged 18 to 35 in good health and CMV-seronegative. J is TRBJ2-5 and V is TRBV2, with D possibly TRBD2 on 6 matching bases. The sample was PBMCs. The CDR3 loop is CASSAPSDPGTQYF. The CDR3 nucleotides are TGTGCCAGCAGTGCGCCTAGCGATCCGGGGACCCAGTACTTC.